Following are 7 T cell receptor beta chains from one sample sequenced in a study of T-cell reconstitution after alpha-beta-depleted transplantation in children. It was with unique molecular identifiers that the TCRbeta library was prepared. TCRdb re-called the PCR reads with MiXCR, one entry per CDR3 protein. This sample carries approximately 1,000,000 distinct CDR3 sequences, about 31% of them seen once, and the ten largest clones take over 25%. Sequences were derived from PBMCs, mostly from graft donor cells, sampled 360 days after TCRalphabeta/CD19-depleted stem cell transplant. The receptors derive from a boy under two years old who had a stem cell transplant for SCID, so the T cells may come from the graft donor.

The chain carries TRBV20-1 and TRBJ1-5, with D perhaps matching TRBD1 (5 bases). The germline CDR1 and CDR2 sequences are DFQATT and SNEGSKA (reference sequence). The V gene lost 2 bases and the J gene lost 3 bases, with 14 bases spanning the gap. The CDR3 is made up of 15 amino acids. The CDR3 loop is CSARSRRGSNQPQHF. In DNA, the CDR3 is TGCAGTGCTAGATCCCGCCGGGGGTCCAATCAGCCCCAGCATTTT.

This clonotype was detected a few times. V is TRBV6-4 and J is TRBJ2-3; the D gene is possibly TRBD1 (6 bases). Looked up from germline, CDR1 is MRHNA and CDR2 is SNTAGT. CDR3 size: 8 residues. The CDR3 protein is CTGDTQYF. CDR3 coding DNA: TGTACAGGGGATACGCAGTATTTT.

This clonotype has more than one count but fewer than ten. The rearrangement joins TRBV30 to TRBJ2-3; 9 nucleotides agree with TRBD2. This CDR3 has 17 amino acids. The germline gives CDR1 GTSNPN, CDR2 SVGIG (reference sequence). The V and J ends lost 0 bases and 1 base, in that order; junction bases with no gene match: 8. The CDR3: CAWSVLRLAGRTDTQYF. Here the CDR3 DNA reads TGTGCCTGGAGTGTACTTCGTCTAGCGGGGCGCACAGATACGCAGTATTTT.

This sequence joins TRBV3-1 and TRBJ2-7, with D perhaps being TRBD1 or TRBD2 (5 bases each). The CDR3 is 15 residues long. Trimming shortened V by 4 bases and J by 3 bases, and 16 bases separated the two germline ends. Germline CDR1 LGHDT, CDR2 YNNKEL (reference sequence). The CDR3: CASSLAGRRDYEQYF. The DNA of the CDR3 is TGTGCCAGCAGCCTGGCAGGGAGAAGGGACTACGAGCAGTACTTC.

As regards this clonotype: As the CDR3 is not closed by the conserved phenylalanine or tryptophan, this likely results from a read error. The chain recombines TRBV7-3 with TRBJ2-3, with 8 bases that match TRBD2. CDR3 size: 15 residues. V shed 5 bases and J 2 bases; nucleotides not matched to a gene: 6. Germline assignment: CDR1 SGHTA and CDR2 FQGTGA. The DNA for the CDR3 is TGTGCCAGCAGCCGGAGCGGGGGTACCACAGATACGCAGTATGTT. Amino acids: CASSRSGGTTDTQYV.

The V gene is TRBV9, the J gene TRBJ2-7; D remains unclear. Germline lookup yields CDR1 SGDLS and CDR2 YYNGEE. The CDR3 covers 14 residues. Trimming cost V 0 bases and J 0 bases, with 7 bases left between them. CDR3 in amino acids: CASSVAASSYEQYF. In nucleotides, the CDR3 is TGTGCCAGCAGCGTAGCGGCAAGCTCCTACGAGCAGTACTTC.

The chain is built from TRBV6-1 and TRBJ2-1, with D perhaps matching TRBD2 (7 bases). The CDR3 totals 16 residues. Germline assignment: CDR1 MNHNS and CDR2 SASEGT. V was clipped by 8 bases and J by 5 bases, with 22 bases between them. The CDR3 loop is CASLPGGRWTNNEQFF. As DNA, the CDR3 is TGTGCCAGCCTCCCGGGGGGCAGGTGGACAAACAATGAGCAGTTCTTC.